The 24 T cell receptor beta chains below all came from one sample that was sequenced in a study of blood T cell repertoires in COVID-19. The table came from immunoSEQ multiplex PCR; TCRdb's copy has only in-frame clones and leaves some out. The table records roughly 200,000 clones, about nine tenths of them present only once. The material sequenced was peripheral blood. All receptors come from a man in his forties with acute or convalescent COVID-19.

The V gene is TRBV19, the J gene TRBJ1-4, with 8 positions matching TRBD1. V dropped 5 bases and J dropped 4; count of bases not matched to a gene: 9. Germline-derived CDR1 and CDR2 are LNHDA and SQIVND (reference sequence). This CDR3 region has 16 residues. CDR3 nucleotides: TGTGCCAGTAGTTTCGGACAGGGCGTACATAATGAAAAACTGTTTTTT. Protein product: CASSFGQGVHNEKLFF.

CDR3 loop: CASSQEGLADTDTQYF. In DNA, the CDR3 is TGTGCCAGCAGCCAAGAAGGCCTAGCGGATACAGATACGCAGTATTTT. The chain uses TRBV3-1 (or the pseudogene TRBV3-2) and TRBJ2-3; 7 bases match TRBD2. This CDR3 contains 16 residues. Germline assignment: CDR1 LGHDT and CDR2 YNNKEL (reference sequence). The trim removed 0 bases at V and 3 bases at J, leaving 6 bases unmatched.

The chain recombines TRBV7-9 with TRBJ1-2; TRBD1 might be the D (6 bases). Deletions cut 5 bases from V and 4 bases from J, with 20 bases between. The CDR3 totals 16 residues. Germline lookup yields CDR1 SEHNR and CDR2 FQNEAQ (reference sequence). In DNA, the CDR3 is TGTGCCAGCAGCCCGTCGCCGTTAGGGGGTTTCTATGGCTACACCTTC. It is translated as CASSPSPLGGFYGYTF.

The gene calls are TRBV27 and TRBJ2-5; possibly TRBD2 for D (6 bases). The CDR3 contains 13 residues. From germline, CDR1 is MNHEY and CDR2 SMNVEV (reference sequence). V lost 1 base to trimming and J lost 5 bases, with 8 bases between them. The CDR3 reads CASSLYRGETQYF. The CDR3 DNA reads TGTGCCAGCAGTTTATACCGGGGGGAGACCCAGTACTTC.

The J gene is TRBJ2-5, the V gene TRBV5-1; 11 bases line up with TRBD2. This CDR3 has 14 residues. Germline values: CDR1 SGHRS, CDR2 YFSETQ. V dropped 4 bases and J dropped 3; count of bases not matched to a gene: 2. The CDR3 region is CASSRSGGEETQYF. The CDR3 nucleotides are TGCGCCAGCAGCCGTAGCGGGGGGGAAGAGACCCAGTACTTC. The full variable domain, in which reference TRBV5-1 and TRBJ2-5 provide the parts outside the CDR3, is KAGVTQTPRYLIKTRGQQVTLSCSPISGHRSVSWYQQTPGQGLQFLFEYFSETQRNKGNFPGRFSGRQFSNSRSEMNVSTLELGDSALYLCASSRSGGEETQYFGPGTRLLVL.

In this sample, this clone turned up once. CDR3 amino acids: CASSSPGQGALGYTF. CDR3 nucleotides: TGTGCCAGCAGTTCCCCGGGACAGGGGGCGCTTGGCTACACCTTC. The V gene is TRBV6-5, the J gene TRBJ1-2, with TRBD1 matching over 12 bases. The CDR3 sequence is 15 residues long. Germline loops: CDR1 MNHEY, CDR2 SVGAGI. Trimming removed 4 bases from V and 7 bases from J; junction bases left unmatched: 7.

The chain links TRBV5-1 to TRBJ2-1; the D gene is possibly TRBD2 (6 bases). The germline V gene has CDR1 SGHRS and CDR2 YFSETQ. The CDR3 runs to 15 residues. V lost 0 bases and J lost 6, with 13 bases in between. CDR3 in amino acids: CASSLVGGTGNEQFF. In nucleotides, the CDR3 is TGCGCCAGCAGCTTGGTGGGAGGTACTGGCAATGAGCAGTTCTTC.

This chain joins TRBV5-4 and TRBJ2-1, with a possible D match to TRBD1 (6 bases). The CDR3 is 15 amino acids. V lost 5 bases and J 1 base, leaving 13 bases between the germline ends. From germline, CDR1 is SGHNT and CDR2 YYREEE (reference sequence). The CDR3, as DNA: TGTGCCAGCAGTAAGACAGGCTTATCCTACAATGAGCAGTTCTTC. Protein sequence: CASSKTGLSYNEQFF.

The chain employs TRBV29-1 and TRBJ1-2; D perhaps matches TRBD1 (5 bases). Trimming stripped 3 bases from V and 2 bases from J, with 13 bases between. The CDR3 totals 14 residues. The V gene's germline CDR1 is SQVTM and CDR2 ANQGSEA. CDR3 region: CSVDWGVPNYGYTF. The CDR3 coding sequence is TGCAGCGTTGATTGGGGGGTTCCCAACTATGGCTACACCTTC.

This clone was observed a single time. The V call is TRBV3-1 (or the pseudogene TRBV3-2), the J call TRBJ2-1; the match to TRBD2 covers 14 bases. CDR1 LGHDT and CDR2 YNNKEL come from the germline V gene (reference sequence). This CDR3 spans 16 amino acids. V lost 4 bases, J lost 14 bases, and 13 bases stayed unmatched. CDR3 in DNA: TGTGCCAGCAGCCTTGCGGGACTAGCGGGGGAGCGGCCCAAGTTCTTC. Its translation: CASSLAGLAGERPKFF.

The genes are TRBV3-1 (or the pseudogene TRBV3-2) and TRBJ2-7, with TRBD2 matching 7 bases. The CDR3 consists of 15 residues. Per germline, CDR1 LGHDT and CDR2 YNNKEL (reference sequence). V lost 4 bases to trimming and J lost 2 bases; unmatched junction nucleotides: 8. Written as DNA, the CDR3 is TGTGCCAGCAGCCTATCCTGGCGGGGGACCTACGAGCAGTACTTC. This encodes CASSLSWRGTYEQYF.

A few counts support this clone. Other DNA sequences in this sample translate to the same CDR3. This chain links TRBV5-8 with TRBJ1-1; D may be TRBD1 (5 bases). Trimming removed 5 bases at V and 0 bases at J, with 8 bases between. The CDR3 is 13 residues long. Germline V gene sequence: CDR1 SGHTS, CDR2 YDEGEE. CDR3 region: CASSLTVNTEAFF. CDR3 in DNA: TGTGCCAGCAGTTTGACAGTGAACACTGAAGCTTTCTTT.

CDR3 residues: CASSRRDLKNTGELFF. The CDR3, as DNA: TGTGCCAGCAGCCGCAGGGACTTAAAGAACACCGGGGAGCTGTTTTTT. The rearrangement joins TRBV4-2 to TRBJ2-2, with D possibly TRBD2 on 6 matching bases. Deletions cut 4 bases from V and 1 base from J, with 13 bases between. Germline V lookup: CDR1 LGHNA, CDR2 YNFKEQ. This CDR3 contains 16 residues.

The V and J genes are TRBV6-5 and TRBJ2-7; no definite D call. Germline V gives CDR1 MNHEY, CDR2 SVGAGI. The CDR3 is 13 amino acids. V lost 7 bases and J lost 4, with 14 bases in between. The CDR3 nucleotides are TGTGCCAGCAAACCTGCCGGAGATTACGAGCAGTACTTC. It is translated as CASKPAGDYEQYF.

CDR3 DNA sequence: TGTGCCAGCAGCTACCCGACAGGGAACACTGAAGCTTTCTTT. It encodes CASSYPTGNTEAFF. The V and J genes are TRBV7-2 and TRBJ1-1; weak D call: TRBD1 (6 bases). The CDR3 totals 14 residues. Between the trimmed V and J ends, which lost 4 bases and 1 base, there was a span of 10 bases. Germline V CDR1 and CDR2: SGHTA, FQGNSA. Full variable domain (remainder filled in from reference TRBV7-2 and TRBJ1-1): GAGVSQSPSNKVTEKGKDVELRCDPISGHTALYWYRQSLGQGLEFLIYFQGNSAPDKSGLPSDRFSAERTGGSVSTLTIQRTQQEDSAVYLCASSYPTGNTEAFFGQGTRLTVV.

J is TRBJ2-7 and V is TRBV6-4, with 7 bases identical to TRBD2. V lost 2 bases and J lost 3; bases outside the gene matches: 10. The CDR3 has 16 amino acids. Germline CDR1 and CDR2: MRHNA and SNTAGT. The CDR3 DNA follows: TGTGCCAGCAGTGACCCAAAGGGAGGGCGAATCTACGAGCAGTACTTC. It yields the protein CASSDPKGGRIYEQYF.

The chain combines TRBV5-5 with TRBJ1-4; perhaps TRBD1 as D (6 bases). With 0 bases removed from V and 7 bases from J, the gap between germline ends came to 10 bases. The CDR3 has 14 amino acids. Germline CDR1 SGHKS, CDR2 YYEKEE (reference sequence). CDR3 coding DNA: TGTGCCAGCAGCTTGGACAGGGCGGGTGAAAAACTGTTTTTT. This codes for CASSLDRAGEKLFF.

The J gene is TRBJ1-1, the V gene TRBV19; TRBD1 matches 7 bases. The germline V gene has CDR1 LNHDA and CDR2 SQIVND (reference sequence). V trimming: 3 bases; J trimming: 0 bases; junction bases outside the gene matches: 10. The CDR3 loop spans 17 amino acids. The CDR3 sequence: CASSILAQGLMNTEAFF. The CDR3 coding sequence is TGTGCCAGTAGTATTCTGGCACAGGGGCTTATGAACACTGAAGCTTTCTTT. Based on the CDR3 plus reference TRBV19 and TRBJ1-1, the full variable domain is DGGITQSPKYLFRKEGQNVTLSCEQNLNHDAMYWYRQDPGQGLRLIYYSQIVNDFQKGDIAEGYSVSREKKESFPLTVTSAQKNPTAFYLCASSILAQGLMNTEAFFGQGTRLTVV.

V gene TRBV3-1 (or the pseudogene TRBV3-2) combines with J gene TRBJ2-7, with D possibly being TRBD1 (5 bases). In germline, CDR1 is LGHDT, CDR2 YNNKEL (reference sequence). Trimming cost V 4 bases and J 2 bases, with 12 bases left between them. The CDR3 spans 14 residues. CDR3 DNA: TGTGCCAGCAGCCCATTCGTGGGGCCCTACGAGCAGTACTTC. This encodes CASSPFVGPYEQYF.

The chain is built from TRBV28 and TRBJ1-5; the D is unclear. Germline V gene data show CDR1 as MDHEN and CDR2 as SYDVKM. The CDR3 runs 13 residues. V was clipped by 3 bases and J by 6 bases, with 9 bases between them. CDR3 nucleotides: TGTGCCAGCAGTTTTAGTGCCCTTCAGCCCCAGCATTTT. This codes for CASSFSALQPQHF.

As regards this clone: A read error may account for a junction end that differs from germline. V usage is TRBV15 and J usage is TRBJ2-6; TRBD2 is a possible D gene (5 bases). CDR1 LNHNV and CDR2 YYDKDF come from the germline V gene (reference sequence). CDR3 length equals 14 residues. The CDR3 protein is CATSEGAGVNVLTF. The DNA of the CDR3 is TGTGCCACCAGCGAGGGCGCTGGGGTCAACGTCCTGACTTTC.

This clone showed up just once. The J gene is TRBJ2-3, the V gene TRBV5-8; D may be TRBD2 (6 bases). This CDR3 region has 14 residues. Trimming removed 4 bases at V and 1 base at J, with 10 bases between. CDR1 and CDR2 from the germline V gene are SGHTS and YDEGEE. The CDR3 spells CASSRDSRTDTQYF. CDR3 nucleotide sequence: TGTGCCAGCAGCCGGGACTCCCGCACAGATACGCAGTATTTT.

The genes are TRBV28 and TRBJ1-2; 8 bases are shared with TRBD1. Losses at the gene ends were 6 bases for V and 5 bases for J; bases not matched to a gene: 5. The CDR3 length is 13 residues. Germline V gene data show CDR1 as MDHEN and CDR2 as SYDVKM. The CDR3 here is CASRSGQGYGYTF. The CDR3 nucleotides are TGTGCCAGCAGGTCTGGACAGGGTTATGGCTACACCTTC.

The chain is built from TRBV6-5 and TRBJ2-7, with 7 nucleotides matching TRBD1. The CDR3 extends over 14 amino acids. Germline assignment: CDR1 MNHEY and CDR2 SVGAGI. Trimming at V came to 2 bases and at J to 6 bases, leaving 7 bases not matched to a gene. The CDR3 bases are TGTGCCAGCAGTTACGCCAGGGGGTTAACCGAGCAGTACTTC. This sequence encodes CASSYARGLTEQYF.